The clone carrying this T cell receptor beta chain was recorded at least ten times. An end of the junction differs from the germline gene, which may be a read error. The sample is drawn from a study of blood T cells in healthy people across ages. A second PCR, run for roughly 7 to 12 cycles, used a sample-barcoded 5' primer plus a J-beta primer mix. Every cDNA molecule bore a tag from a template-switch adaptor containing 12 random nucleotides. TCRdb reanalysed the 5' RACE reads using MiXCR and keeps one entry per CDR3 protein. The sample has around 1.7 million distinct CDR3 sequences, 28% seen once. The CDR3 runs to 13 residues. Germline V gives CDR1 SGHRS, CDR2 YFSETQ.

The specimen sequenced was blood. This receptor was obtained from a woman in her thirties in good health. The rearrangement links TRBV5-1 to TRBJ1-1; D unclear. This chain's CDR3 is CASSPDMNTEAFF. Written as DNA, the CDR3 is TGTGCCAGCTCACCAGATATGAACACTGAAGCTTTCTTT.